This TCR beta chain was recorded in a study of blood T cell repertoires in COVID-19. As for the study in general: Researchers got acute and convalescent COVID-19 samples from the United States, Italy and Spain.

Per the original methods: Estimation of nucleated cell counts was performed using reference gene primer amplification. Libraries were prepared by immunoSEQ multiplex PCR; TCRdb keeps only in-frame clonotypes and omits some of them. V and J calls and clone size come straight from that table; D and trimming were deduced from the DNA. The table shows about 180,000 clones, with about 81% occurring only once. Germline V gives CDR1 SEHNR, CDR2 FQNEAQ (reference sequence). V was clipped by 1 base and J by 4 bases; unmatched bases: 3. This CDR3 comprises 15 residues. The sequencing input was peripheral blood. The rearrangement joins TRBV7-9 to TRBJ1-4, with TRBD1 matching over 7 bases. The sequence derives from a woman in her 70s with acute or convalescent COVID-19. In nucleotides, the CDR3 is TGTGCCAGCAGCTTAGGGGACAGCCTTAATGAAAAACTGTTTTTT. It codes for CASSLGDSLNEKLFF. Supplemented by reference TRBV7-9 and TRBJ1-4, the full variable domain reads DTGVSQNPRHKITKRGQNVTFRCDPISEHNRLYWYRQTLGQGPEFLTYFQNEAQLEKSRLLSDRFSAERPKGSFSTLEIQRTEQGDSAMYLCASSLGDSLNEKLFFGSGTQLSVL.